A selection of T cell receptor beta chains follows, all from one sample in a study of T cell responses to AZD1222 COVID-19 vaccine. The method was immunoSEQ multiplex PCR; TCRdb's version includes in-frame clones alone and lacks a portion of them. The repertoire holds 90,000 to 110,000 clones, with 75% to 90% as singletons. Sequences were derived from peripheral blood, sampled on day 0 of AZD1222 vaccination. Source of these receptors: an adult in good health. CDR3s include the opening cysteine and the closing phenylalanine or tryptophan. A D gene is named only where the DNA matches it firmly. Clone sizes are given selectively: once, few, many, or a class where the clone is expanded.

DNA: TGTGCCAGCACGGCGGACTACCACAATGAGCAGTTCTTC
CDR3: CASTADYHNEQFF
J: TRBJ2-1
D: NA
size: NA
V: TRBV12-3/TRBV12-4

DNA: TGTGCCAGCAGCGACCTAGCGGGGGGGTACAATGAGCAGTTCTTC
CDR3: CASSDLAGGYNEQFF
J: TRBJ2-1
D: TRBD2
size: NA
V: TRBV9

DNA: TGTGCCAGCAGTTACTCTAACAGGGCGTCCTACAATGAGCAGTTCTTC
CDR3: CASSYSNRASYNEQFF
J: TRBJ2-1
D: NA
size: NA
V: TRBV6-2/TRBV6-3

DNA: TGTGCCAGCAGTACAGGGGCACGGACTGAAGCTTTCTTT
CDR3: CASSTGARTEAFF
J: TRBJ1-1
D: TRBD1
size: NA
V: TRBV3-1/TRBV3-2

DNA: TGTGCCAGCAGCCTAAGTCAATCGAGCAATCAGCCCCAGCATTTT
CDR3: CASSLSQSSNQPQHF
J: TRBJ1-5
D: NA
size: NA
V: TRBV4-2

DNA: TGTGCCAGCAGTCGGGGGGGGACAATTACTGGAAACACCATATATTTT
CDR3: CASSRGGTITGNTIYF
J: TRBJ1-3
D: NA
size: NA
V: TRBV28

DNA: TGCGCCAGCAGCTTGGGTGAGGGGGCCGGATCCTACACCGGGGAGCTGTTTTTT
CDR3: CASSLGEGAGSYTGELFF
J: TRBJ2-2
D: TRBD1
size: NA
V: TRBV5-1

DNA: TGTGCCAGCAGCCAAGTCAGGGCAACTAAAGAGACCCAGTACTTC
CDR3: CASSQVRATKETQYF
J: TRBJ2-5
D: NA
size: NA
V: TRBV14

DNA: TGTGCCTGGGGTCGGGTAGCGGGACACAATGAGCAGTTCTTC
CDR3: CAWGRVAGHNEQFF
J: TRBJ2-1
D: TRBD2
size: NA
V: TRBV30

DNA: TGTGCCAGCAGTTTATGGGCAGGGGGCACGGATACGCAGTATTTT
CDR3: CASSLWAGGTDTQYF
J: TRBJ2-3
D: TRBD1
size: NA
V: TRBV27

DNA: TGCGCCAGTAACAGGGATGGGGCCAACGTCCTGACTTTC
CDR3: CASNRDGANVLTF
J: TRBJ2-6
D: NA
size: NA
V: TRBV5-1

DNA: TGTGCCTGGAGTGTAATAGAAAGTGAAGCTTTCTTT
CDR3: CAWSVIESEAFF
J: TRBJ1-1
D: NA
size: NA
V: TRBV30

DNA: TGTGCCAGCAGTCTTAAAAGGACTAGCGGGGTTTACAATGAGCAGTTCTTC
CDR3: CASSLKRTSGVYNEQFF
J: TRBJ2-1
D: TRBD2
size: NA
V: TRBV27

DNA: TGTGCCTGGAGTAGCGGCAGGGGAGATCAGCCCCAGCATTTT
CDR3: CAWSSGRGDQPQHF
J: TRBJ1-5
D: NA
size: NA
V: TRBV30

DNA: TGCAGCGTAGTGGGGACAGTCAACACTGAAGCTTTCTTT
CDR3: CSVVGTVNTEAFF
J: TRBJ1-1
D: TRBD1
size: NA
V: TRBV29-1

DNA: TGTGCCAGCAGCCTACAACGGGAGGGGTCGGGGGAGCTGTTTTTT
CDR3: CASSLQREGSGELFF
J: TRBJ2-2
D: TRBD2
size: NA
V: TRBV7-9

DNA: TGTGCCAGCAGTGAAAATGGTGGTATGACAGGAAAGAACACTGAAGCTTTCTTT
CDR3: CASSENGGMTGKNTEAFF
J: TRBJ1-1
D: NA
size: NA
V: TRBV6-1

DNA: TGTGCCAGCAGCTCTGGACAGGGCGAAAAACTGTTTTTT
CDR3: CASSSGQGEKLFF
J: TRBJ1-4
D: TRBD1
size: once
V: TRBV7-8